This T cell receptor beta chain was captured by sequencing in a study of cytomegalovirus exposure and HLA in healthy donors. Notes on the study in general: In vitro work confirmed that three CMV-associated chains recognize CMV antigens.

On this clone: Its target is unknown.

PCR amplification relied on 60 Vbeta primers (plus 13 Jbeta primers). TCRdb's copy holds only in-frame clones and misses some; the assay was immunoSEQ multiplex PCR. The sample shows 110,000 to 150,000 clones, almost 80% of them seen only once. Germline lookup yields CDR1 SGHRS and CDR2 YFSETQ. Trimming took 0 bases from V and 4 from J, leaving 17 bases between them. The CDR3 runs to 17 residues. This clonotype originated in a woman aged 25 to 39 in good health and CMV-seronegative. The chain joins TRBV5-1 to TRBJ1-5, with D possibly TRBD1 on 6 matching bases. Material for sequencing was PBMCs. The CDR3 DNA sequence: TGCGCCAGCAGCTTGGAGAGGGGGTTCCTATCGAATCAGCCCCAGCATTTT. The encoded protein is CASSLERGFLSNQPQHF.